These 20 T cell receptor beta chains share one sample of origin, sequenced in a study of cytomegalovirus exposure and HLA in healthy donors. PCR primers comprised 60 Vbeta and 13 Jbeta primers. The assay was immunoSEQ multiplex PCR, and TCRdb's table has in-frame clones only and misses some. The data contain roughly 140,000 clones, approximately 83% of them seen just once; the ten biggest clones take up roughly 4%. Sequencing input: PBMCs. The receptors were sampled from a man aged 35 to 55 in good health and CMV-seropositive.

Points on this clone: Germline and junction disagree at one end, which may indicate a read error. Other DNA sequences of this sample code for an identical CDR3. This rearrangement joins TRBV6-1 to TRBJ2-5, with D maybe TRBD1 (5 bases). The germline V gene encodes CDR1 MNHNS and CDR2 SASEGT. CDR3 length: 15 amino acids. The CDR3 region is CASSDLTEYQETQYF. CDR3 nucleotides: TGCGCCAGCAGTGACCTGACAGAGTACCAAGAGACCCAGTACTTC.

This chain joins TRBV28 and TRBJ2-7, with D perhaps TRBD2 (5 bases). The CDR3 runs to 12 residues. Trimming removed 6 bases at V and 3 bases at J, with 9 bases between. The V gene's germline CDR1 is MDHEN and CDR2 SYDVKM. CDR3 sequence: CASSFSVYEQYF. In DNA, the CDR3 is TGTGCCAGCAGCTTTAGCGTCTACGAGCAGTACTTC.

This clone was seen just once. This chain connects TRBV10-3 to TRBJ2-1, with TRBD2 identical over 14 bases. The CDR3 covers 22 residues. CDR1 is ENHRY and CDR2 is SYGVKD in the germline V gene. The ends lost 4 bases at V and 0 bases at J; junction bases unmatched: 17. The CDR3 DNA reads as TGTGCCATCAGTGGGGCTGAGTTAGGACTAGCGGGGGGCAGGAGCTCCTACAATGAGCAGTTCTTC. Amino acids: CAISGAELGLAGGRSSYNEQFF.

The gene calls are TRBV7-8 and TRBJ1-4; 9 nucleotides agree with TRBD1. V lost 3 bases and J lost 8; bases outside the gene matches: 10. CDR3 length equals 16 residues. Germline CDR1 is SGHVS and CDR2 is FQNEAQ. CDR3 DNA: TGTGCCAGCAGCTTTTTACCGGGACAGGGTGGCGAAAAACTGTTTTTT. Its protein is CASSFLPGQGGEKLFF.

The chain recombines TRBV30 with TRBJ2-7; the match to TRBD2 covers 11 bases. The V and J ends lost 4 bases and 7 bases, in that order; junction bases with no gene match: 6. This CDR3 is built from 13 residues. Germline V gives CDR1 GTSNPN, CDR2 SVGIG (reference sequence). CDR3 DNA sequence: TGTGCCTGGACCCAGGGACTAGCGGAGGAGCAGTACTTC. It is translated as CAWTQGLAEEQYF.

This clone appeared a few times. The chain carries TRBV6-6 and TRBJ1-1, with D unclear. This CDR3 is built from 13 residues. Per germline, CDR1 MNHNY and CDR2 SVGAGI (reference sequence). The V end lost 2 bases, the J end lost 8 bases, and 12 bases lay between the germline ends. For the CDR3, the DNA is TGTGCCAGCAGTTACGGTGGGTCGGGGGAAGCTTTCTTT. Encoded protein: CASSYGGSGEAFF.

The rearrangement uses TRBV7-9 and TRBJ1-2, with TRBD1 matching over 11 bases. The germline gives CDR1 SEHNR, CDR2 FQNEAQ (reference sequence). The CDR3 runs 14 residues. Losses at the gene ends were 5 bases for V and 5 bases for J; bases not matched to a gene: 4. As DNA, the CDR3 is TGTGCCAGCAGCCCCGGGACAGGGGGTTATGGCTACACCTTC. Its translation: CASSPGTGGYGYTF.

The chain employs TRBV27 and TRBJ2-1; TRBD2 aligns across 8 bases. The length of the CDR3 is 15 residues. V lost 0 bases to trimming and J lost 10 bases; unmatched junction nucleotides: 8. The germline V gene has CDR1 MNHEY and CDR2 SMNVEV (reference sequence). The CDR3 nucleotides are TGTGCCAGCAGTTTATCGAGCGGGAGCCAACGAGAGCAGTTCTTC. Amino acid sequence: CASSLSSGSQREQFF.

The CDR3 coding sequence is TGCGCCAGCGGGTTGTTTGCGGGAAGGCCCAATGAGCAGTTCTTC. Translating gives CASGLFAGRPNEQFF. The chain links TRBV5-1 to TRBJ2-1, with a possible D match to TRBD2 (6 bases). The V and J ends lost 7 bases and 6 bases respectively, with 20 bases between them. This CDR3 contains 15 residues. Germline V lookup: CDR1 SGHRS, CDR2 YFSETQ.

The chain recombines TRBV9 with TRBJ1-4; 8 bases are a match to TRBD1. Per the germline V gene, CDR1 is SGDLS and CDR2 is YYNGEE. The CDR3 runs to 15 residues. J gave up 8 bases and V 4 bases, and 10 bases lay outside the gene matches. CDR3: CASSPEDRALEKLFF. For the CDR3, the DNA is TGTGCCAGCAGCCCCGAGGACAGGGCCTTGGAAAAACTGTTTTTT.

This clone was seen once. V and J are TRBV6-6 and TRBJ2-1, with D perhaps matching TRBD2 (7 bases). In germline, CDR1 is MNHNY, CDR2 SVGAGI (reference sequence). The CDR3 loop spans 15 amino acids. The V and J ends lost 3 bases and 5 bases respectively, with 14 bases between them. The CDR3 coding sequence is TGTGCCAGCAGTTATTCCCGGGGGGCCGACAATGAGCAGTTCTTC. Its protein product is CASSYSRGADNEQFF.

The V call is TRBV2, the J call TRBJ1-1, with D possibly TRBD1 on 6 matching bases. The CDR3 loop spans 13 amino acids. Trimming removed 6 bases at V and 0 bases at J, with 8 bases between. Looked up from germline, CDR1 is SNHLY and CDR2 is FYNNEI. CDR3 bases: TGTGCCAGCAGCAGGGACATGAACACTGAAGCTTTCTTT. Its protein product is CASSRDMNTEAFF.

V is TRBV9 and J is TRBJ2-1; 7 bases match TRBD2. The ends lost 3 bases at V and 9 bases at J; junction bases unmatched: 3. The CDR3 has 12 amino acids. Germline assignment: CDR1 SGDLS and CDR2 YYNGEE. DNA of the CDR3: TGTGCCAGCAGCGCGGGGGGAGGTGAGCAGTTCTTC. Its translation: CASSAGGGEQFF.

This sequence joins TRBV27 and TRBJ1-5; 7 bases line up with TRBD1. The CDR3 is 14 residues long. The ends lost 8 bases at V and 2 bases at J; junction bases unmatched: 6. Germline V lookup: CDR1 MNHEY, CDR2 SMNVEV (reference sequence). The CDR3 nucleotides read TGTGCCAGCCGCGGGGACAGACGCAATCAGCCCCAGCATTTT. Residues: CASRGDRRNQPQHF.

The CDR3 DNA is TGCGCCAGCAGCCCCTTCCCGGGATACACTGAAGCTTTCTTT. This encodes CASSPFPGYTEAFF. The chain joins TRBV5-1 to TRBJ1-1; D unclear. Germline V gives CDR1 SGHRS, CDR2 YFSETQ. The CDR3 runs to 14 residues. With 4 bases removed from V and 3 bases from J, the gap between germline ends came to 13 bases.

The V and J genes are TRBV2 and TRBJ1-4; 9 positions agree with TRBD1. Germline V gives CDR1 SNHLY, CDR2 FYNNEI. This CDR3 has 13 amino acids. J lost 8 bases, V lost 9 bases, and 7 bases had no gene match. The CDR3 region has the DNA TGTGCCAGTAAACAGGGGGCTTCAGAAAAACTGTTTTTT. This sequence encodes CASKQGASEKLFF.

Only a few counts were recorded for this clone. The chain employs TRBV5-6 and TRBJ1-1; D gene unclear. CDR1 and CDR2 (germline): SGHDT, YYEEEE. V was pared by 3 bases and J by 0 bases, with 9 bases between. This CDR3 is 14 amino acids long. CDR3 in amino acids: CASSWFTVNTEAFF. The DNA of the CDR3 is TGTGCCAGCAGCTGGTTTACGGTGAACACTGAAGCTTTCTTT. The variable domain in full, with the rest retrieved from reference TRBV5-6 and TRBJ1-1, is DAGVTQSPTHLIKTRGQQVTLRCSPKSGHDTVSWYQQALGQGPQFIFQYYEEEERQRGNFPDRFSGHQFPNYSSELNVNALLLGDSALYLCASSWFTVNTEAFFGQGTRLTVV.

V usage is TRBV10-3 and J usage is TRBJ1-1; TRBD1 matches 8 bases. V lost 10 bases to trimming and J lost 5 bases; unmatched junction nucleotides: 9. The germline gives CDR1 ENHRY, CDR2 SYGVKD. This CDR3 region has 13 residues. CDR3 amino acids: CATQGARDTEAFF. The CDR3 DNA follows: TGTGCCACGCAGGGGGCGCGGGATACTGAAGCTTTCTTT.

The rearrangement uses TRBV12-5 and TRBJ2-7; D not certain. The CDR3 length is 13 residues. V dropped 6 bases and J dropped 2 bases, with 11 bases sitting between them. CDR1 and CDR2 (germline): LGHNT, FRNRAP. As DNA, the CDR3 is TGTGCTAGTGGCCCTCCGTCCGCCTACGAGCAGTACTTC. Its protein product is CASGPPSAYEQYF.

The CDR3 nucleotides are TGTGCCAGCAGCTCCTGGACTAGCGGGAGGGCCGGGACAGATACGCAGTATTTT. Protein sequence: CASSSWTSGRAGTDTQYF. The chain carries TRBV7-8 and TRBJ2-3; 15 bases are shared with TRBD2. J gave up 3 bases and V 4 bases, and 8 bases lay outside the gene matches. CDR1 and CDR2 (germline): SGHVS, FQNEAQ. The CDR3 length is 18 residues.